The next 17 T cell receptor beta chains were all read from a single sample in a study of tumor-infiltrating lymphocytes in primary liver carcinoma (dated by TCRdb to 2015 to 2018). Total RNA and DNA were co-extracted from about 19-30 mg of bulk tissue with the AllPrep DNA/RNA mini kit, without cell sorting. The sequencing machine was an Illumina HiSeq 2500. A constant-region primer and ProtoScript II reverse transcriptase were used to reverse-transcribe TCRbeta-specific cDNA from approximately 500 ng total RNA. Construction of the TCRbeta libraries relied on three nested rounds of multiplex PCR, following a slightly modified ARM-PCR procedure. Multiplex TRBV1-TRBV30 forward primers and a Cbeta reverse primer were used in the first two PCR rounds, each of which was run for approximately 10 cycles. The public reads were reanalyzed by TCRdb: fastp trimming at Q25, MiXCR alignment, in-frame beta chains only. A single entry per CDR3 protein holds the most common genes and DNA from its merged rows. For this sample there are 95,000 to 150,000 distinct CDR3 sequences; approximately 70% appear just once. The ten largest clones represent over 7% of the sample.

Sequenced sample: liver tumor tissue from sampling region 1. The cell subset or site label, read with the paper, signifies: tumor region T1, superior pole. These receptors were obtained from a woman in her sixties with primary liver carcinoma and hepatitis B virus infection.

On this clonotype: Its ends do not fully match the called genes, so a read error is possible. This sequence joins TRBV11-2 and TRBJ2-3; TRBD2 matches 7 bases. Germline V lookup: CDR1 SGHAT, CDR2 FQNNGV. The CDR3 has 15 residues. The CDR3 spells CTRSPGLVGPDTQYF. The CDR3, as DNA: TGTACCAGGAGCCCTGGACTAGTGGGCCCAGATACGCAGTATTTT.

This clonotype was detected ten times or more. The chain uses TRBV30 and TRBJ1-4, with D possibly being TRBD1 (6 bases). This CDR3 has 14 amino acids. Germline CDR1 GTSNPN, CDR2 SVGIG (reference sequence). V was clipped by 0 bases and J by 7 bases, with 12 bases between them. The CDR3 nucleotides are TGTGCCTGGAGTGTCGTCGGGGGCTTTGAAAAACTGTTTTTT. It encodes CAWSVVGGFEKLFF.

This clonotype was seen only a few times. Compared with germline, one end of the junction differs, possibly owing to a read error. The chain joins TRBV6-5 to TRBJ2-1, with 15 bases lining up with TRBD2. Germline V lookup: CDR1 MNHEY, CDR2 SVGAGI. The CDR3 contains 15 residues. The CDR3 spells CASSYGLAGGDEQSF. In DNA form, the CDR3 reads TGTGCCAGCAGCTATGGACTAGCGGGAGGGGACGAGCAGTCCTTC.

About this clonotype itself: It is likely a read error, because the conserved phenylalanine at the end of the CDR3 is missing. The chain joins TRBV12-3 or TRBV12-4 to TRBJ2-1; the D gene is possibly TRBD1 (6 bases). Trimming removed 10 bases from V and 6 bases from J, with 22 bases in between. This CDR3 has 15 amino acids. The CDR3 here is CANTITGSLVNEQFL. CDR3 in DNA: TGTGCCAACACCATCACAGGGTCCCTTGTCAATGAGCAGTTCTTA.

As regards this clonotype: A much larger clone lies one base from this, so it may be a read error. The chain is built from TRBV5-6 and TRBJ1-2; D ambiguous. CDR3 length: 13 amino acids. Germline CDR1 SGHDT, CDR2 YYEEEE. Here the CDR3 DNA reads TGTGCCAACAGCTTAAGGCAGAACTATGGCTACACCTTC. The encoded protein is CANSLRQNYGYTF. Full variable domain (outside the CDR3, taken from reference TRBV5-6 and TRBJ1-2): DAGVTQSPTHLIKTRGQQVTLRCSPKSGHDTVSWYQQALGQGPQFIFQYYEEEERQRGNFPDRFSGHQFPNYSSELNVNALLLGDSALYLCANSLRQNYGYTFGSGTRLTVV.

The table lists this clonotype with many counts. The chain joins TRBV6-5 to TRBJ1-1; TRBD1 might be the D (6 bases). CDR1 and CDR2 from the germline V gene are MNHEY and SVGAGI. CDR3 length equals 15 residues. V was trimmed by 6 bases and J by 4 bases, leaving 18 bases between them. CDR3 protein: CASSLDSYPPTEAFF. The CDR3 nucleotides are TGTGCCAGCAGCCTGGACAGCTATCCTCCCACTGAAGCTTTCTTT.

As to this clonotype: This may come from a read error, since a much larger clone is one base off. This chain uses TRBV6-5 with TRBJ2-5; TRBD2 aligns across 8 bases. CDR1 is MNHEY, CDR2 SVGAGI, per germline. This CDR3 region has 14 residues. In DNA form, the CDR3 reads TGTGCCAGCCGTAATAGCGGGACGCAAGAGAGCCAGTACTTC. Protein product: CASRNSGTQESQYF.

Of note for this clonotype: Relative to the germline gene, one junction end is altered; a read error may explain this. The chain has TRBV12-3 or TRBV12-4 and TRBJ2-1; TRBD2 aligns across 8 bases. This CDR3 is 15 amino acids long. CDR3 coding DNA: TGTGCCAGCACCCTAACTAGCGGAGTCTACAATGGGCAGTTCTTC. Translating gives CASTLTSGVYNGQFF.

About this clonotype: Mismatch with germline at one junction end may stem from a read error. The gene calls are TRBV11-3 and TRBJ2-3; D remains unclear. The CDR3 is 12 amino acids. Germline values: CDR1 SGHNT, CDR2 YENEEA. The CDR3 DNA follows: TGTGCCAGCAGCTTAGGTTGTAGGACGCAGTACTTT. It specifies CASSLGCRTQYF.

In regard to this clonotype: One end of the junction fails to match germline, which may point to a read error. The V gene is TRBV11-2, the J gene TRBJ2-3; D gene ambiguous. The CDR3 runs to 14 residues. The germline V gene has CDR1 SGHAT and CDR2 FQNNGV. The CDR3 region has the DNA TGTGCCAGCGGCTTAGAAGTCAGCCGAGATACGCAGTATTTT. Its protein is CASGLEVSRDTQYF. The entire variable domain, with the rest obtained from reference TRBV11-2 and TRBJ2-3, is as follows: EAGVAQSPRYKIIEKRQSVAFWCNPISGHATLYWYQQILGQGPKLLIQFQNNGVVDDSQLPKDRFSAERLKGVDSTLKIQPAKLEDSAVYLCASGLEVSRDTQYFGPGTRLTVL.

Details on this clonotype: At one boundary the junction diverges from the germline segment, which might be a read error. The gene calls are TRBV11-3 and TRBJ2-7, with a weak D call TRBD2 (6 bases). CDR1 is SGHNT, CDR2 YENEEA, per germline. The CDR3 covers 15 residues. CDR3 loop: CASSLASGLGYEQYF. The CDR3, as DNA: TGTGCCAGCAGCTTAGCCTCGGGACTGGGCTACGAGCAGTACTTT.

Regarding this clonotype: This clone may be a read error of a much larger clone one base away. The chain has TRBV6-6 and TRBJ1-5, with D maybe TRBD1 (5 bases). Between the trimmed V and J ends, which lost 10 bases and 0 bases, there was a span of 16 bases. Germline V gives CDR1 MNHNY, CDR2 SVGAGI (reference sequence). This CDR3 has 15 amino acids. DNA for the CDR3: TGTGCCAACACCCGACAGATTTATAGCAATCAGCCCCAGCATTTT. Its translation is CANTRQIYSNQPQHF.

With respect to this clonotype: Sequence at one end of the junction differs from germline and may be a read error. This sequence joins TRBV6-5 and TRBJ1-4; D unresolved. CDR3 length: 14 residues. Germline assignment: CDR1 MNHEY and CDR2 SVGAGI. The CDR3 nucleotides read TGTGTCAGCAGAGCAACAGCAACTAATGAAAAGCTGTTTTTT. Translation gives CVSRATATNEKLFF.

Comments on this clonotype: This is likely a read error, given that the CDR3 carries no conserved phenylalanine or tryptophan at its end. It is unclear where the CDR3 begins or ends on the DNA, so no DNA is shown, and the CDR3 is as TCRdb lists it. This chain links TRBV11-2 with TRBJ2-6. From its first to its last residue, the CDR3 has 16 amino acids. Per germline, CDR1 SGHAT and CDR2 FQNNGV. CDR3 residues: CASSLRATSGANVLTL.

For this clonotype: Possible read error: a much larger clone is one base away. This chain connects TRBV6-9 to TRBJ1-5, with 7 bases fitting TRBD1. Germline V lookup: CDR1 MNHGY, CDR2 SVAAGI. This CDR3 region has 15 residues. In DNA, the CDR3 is TGTGCCAGCAGCCTCACAAGCGACAGGGCTCAGCCCCAGGATTTT. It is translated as CASSLTSDRAQPQDF.

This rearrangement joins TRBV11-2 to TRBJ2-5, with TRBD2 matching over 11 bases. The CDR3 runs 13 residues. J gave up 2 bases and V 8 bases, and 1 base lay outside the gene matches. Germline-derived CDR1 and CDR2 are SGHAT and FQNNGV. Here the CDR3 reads CASWTSGQETQYF. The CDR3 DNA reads TGTGCCAGCTGGACTAGCGGGCAAGAGACCCAGTACTTC.

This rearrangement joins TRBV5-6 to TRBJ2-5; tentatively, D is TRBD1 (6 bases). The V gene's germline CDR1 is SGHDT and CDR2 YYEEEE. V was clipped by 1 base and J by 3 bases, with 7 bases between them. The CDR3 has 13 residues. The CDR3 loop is CASSLPGEETQYF. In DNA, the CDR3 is TGTGCCAGCAGCTTGCCAGGGGAAGAGACCCAGTACTTC.